The clone carrying this T cell receptor beta chain has more than one count but fewer than ten. This specimen belongs to a study of T cells after yellow fever vaccination. The CDR3 runs 14 residues. Looked up from germline, CDR1 is MNHEY and CDR2 is SMNVEV (reference sequence). The V and J ends lost 4 bases and 6 bases respectively, with 16 bases between them. TCRdb passed the 5' RACE reads through MiXCR, listing each CDR3 protein once. Counted here are around 120,000 distinct CDR3 sequences, 12% to 15% occurring once; the ten biggest clones make up about 42%. This clonotype was obtained from a man aged 18 to 29 who received the YFV17D yellow fever vaccine. The chain is built from TRBV27 and TRBJ2-7; D is unclear. The sequences come from CD8+ T cells sorted from PBMCs, collected 5 days after the yellow fever booster vaccination. In DNA, the CDR3 is TGTGCCAGCAGTTCCTTTCGAGACTCAGGCGAGCAGTACGTC. Translating gives CASSSFRDSGEQYV.